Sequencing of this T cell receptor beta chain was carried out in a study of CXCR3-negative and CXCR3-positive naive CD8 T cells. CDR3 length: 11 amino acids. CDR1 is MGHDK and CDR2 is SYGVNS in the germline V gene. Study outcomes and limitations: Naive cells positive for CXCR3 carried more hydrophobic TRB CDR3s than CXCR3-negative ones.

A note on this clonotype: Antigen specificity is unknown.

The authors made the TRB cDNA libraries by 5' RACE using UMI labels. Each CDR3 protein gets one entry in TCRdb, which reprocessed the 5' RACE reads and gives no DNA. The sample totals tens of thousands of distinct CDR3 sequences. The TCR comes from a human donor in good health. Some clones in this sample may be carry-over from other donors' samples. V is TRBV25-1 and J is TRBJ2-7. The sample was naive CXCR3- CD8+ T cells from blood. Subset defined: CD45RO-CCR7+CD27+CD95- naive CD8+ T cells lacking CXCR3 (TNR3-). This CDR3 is CASSEFWEQYF.